The 25 T cell receptor beta chains reported below all come from one sample, sequenced in a study of cytomegalovirus exposure and HLA in healthy donors. The PCR ran on 60 Vbeta and 13 Jbeta primers. The assay was immunoSEQ multiplex PCR, and TCRdb's table has in-frame clones only and misses some. The sample consists of 190,000 or so clones, roughly 80% of them appearing once. Sequenced input: PBMCs. These TCRs come from a male donor in good health and CMV-seropositive.

V usage is TRBV6-5 and J usage is TRBJ1-2, with 7 positions matching TRBD1. The junction had 12 bases not matched to a gene; V was cut back by 10 bases and J by 4 bases. CDR1 and CDR2 from the germline V gene are MNHEY and SVGAGI. This CDR3 has 14 amino acids. The CDR3 DNA reads as TGTGCCACAACGCGAGGGGGCGCTACCTATGGCTACACCTTC. Residues: CATTRGGATYGYTF.

The V gene is TRBV7-2, the J gene TRBJ2-1, with 7 positions matching TRBD2. Trimming took 5 bases from V and 9 from J; bases not matched to a gene: 13. Germline V gene sequence: CDR1 SGHTA, CDR2 FQGNSA. The CDR3 loop spans 15 amino acids. The CDR3 region is CASSANGRRGTEQFF. The CDR3, as DNA: TGTGCCAGCAGCGCCAACGGGAGGCGGGGAACTGAGCAGTTCTTC. The entire variable domain, with the rest obtained from reference TRBV7-2 and TRBJ2-1, is as follows: GAGVSQSPSNKVTEKGKDVELRCDPISGHTALYWYRQSLGQGLEFLIYFQGNSAPDKSGLPSDRFSAERTGGSVSTLTIQRTQQEDSAVYLCASSANGRRGTEQFFGPGTRLTVL.

The genes are TRBV4-3 and TRBJ2-7; D is perhaps TRBD2 (5 bases). Germline-derived CDR1 and CDR2 are LGHNA and YSLEER. The CDR3 covers 15 residues. V shed 1 base and J shed 0 bases, with 10 bases lying between them. The DNA for the CDR3 is TGCGCCAGCAGCCAAGGGTTGGGAGACTCCTACGAGCAGTACTTC. This encodes CASSQGLGDSYEQYF.

This clone was seen only once. The chain joins TRBV5-5 to TRBJ1-1; D not certain. CDR1 is SGHKS, CDR2 YYEKEE, per germline (reference sequence). The CDR3 has 13 residues. With 4 bases removed from V and 4 bases from J, the gap between germline ends came to 11 bases. The CDR3: CASSLKAGTEAFF. For the CDR3, the DNA is TGTGCCAGCAGCCTAAAGGCGGGCACTGAAGCTTTCTTT.

The rearrangement joins TRBV27 to TRBJ2-2; 9 bases align to TRBD1. From germline, CDR1 is MNHEY and CDR2 SMNVEV (reference sequence). J lost 5 bases, V lost 7 bases, and 5 bases had no gene match. CDR3 length equals 14 residues. The CDR3 nucleotides are TGTGCCAGCACCGGACAGGGGCGGACCGGGGAGCTGTTTTTT. Protein sequence: CASTGQGRTGELFF.

The rearrangement joins TRBV14 to TRBJ2-7, with 7 bases fitting TRBD1. The CDR3 is made up of 15 amino acids. The J segment lost 4 bases and the V segment lost 1 base, leaving 7 bases of the junction unmatched. Germline CDR1 and CDR2: SGHDN and FVKESK. Written as DNA, the CDR3 is TGTGCCAGCAGCCAAGTAGGCTACAGGGGATACGAGCAGTACTTC. As protein: CASSQVGYRGYEQYF.

The chain has TRBV28 and TRBJ1-1; tentatively, D is TRBD1 (5 bases). The V gene's germline CDR1 is MDHEN and CDR2 SYDVKM. Between the trimmed V and J ends, which lost 6 bases and 3 bases, there was a span of 17 bases. The length of the CDR3 is 15 residues. DNA for the CDR3: TGTGCCAGCAGACCCCATCAGGGTTACGACACTGAAGCTTTCTTT. It codes for CASRPHQGYDTEAFF.

The rearrangement uses TRBV5-1 and TRBJ1-2, with D unclear. CDR3 length: 13 amino acids. V was cut by 4 bases and J by 2 bases, with 9 bases left in between. Germline-derived CDR1 and CDR2 are SGHRS and YFSETQ. CDR3 amino acids: CASSPDGNYGYTF. The CDR3, as DNA: TGCGCCAGCAGCCCAGACGGGAACTATGGCTACACCTTC.

The J gene is TRBJ1-4, the V gene TRBV28, with D possibly matching TRBD1 (6 bases). This CDR3 region has 15 residues. The V end was cut by 3 bases, the J end by 7 bases, with 15 bases between. Germline CDR1 reads MDHEN; CDR2 reads SYDVKM. The CDR3 nucleotides read TGTGCCAGCAGTTTTCGCCTTAGGGGGACTGAAAAACTGTTTTTT. This gives the protein CASSFRLRGTEKLFF.

This chain's CDR3 is CASSQALAVETSEQFF. CDR3 coding DNA: TGTGCCAGCAGCCAGGCACTAGCGGTAGAGACAAGTGAGCAGTTCTTC. The genes are TRBV4-2 and TRBJ2-1; 8 bases map to TRBD2. V lost 3 bases to trimming and J lost 9 bases; unmatched junction nucleotides: 13. Per the germline V gene, CDR1 is LGHNA and CDR2 is YNFKEQ. The CDR3 is made up of 16 amino acids.

In its sample, this clone was seen a few times. The rearrangement joins TRBV9 to TRBJ2-3; 8 bases are shared with TRBD2. This CDR3 contains 19 residues. CDR1 and CDR2 (germline): SGDLS, YYNGEE. After removal of 2 bases from V and 3 bases from J, the junction contained 17 bases not matched to a gene. For the CDR3, the DNA is TGTGCCAGCAGCGTCAGATTAGGTAGCGGGGTCGGGGGTACAGATACGCAGTATTTT. It encodes CASSVRLGSGVGGTDTQYF.

V gene TRBV5-1 combines with J gene TRBJ2-5; 8 nucleotides match TRBD1. The J call may be in error: the DNA end matches TRBJ2-7 better. Germline CDR1 and CDR2: SGHRS and YFSETQ. The CDR3 runs to 15 residues. The CDR3: CASSLGSGGFYEQYF. CDR3 DNA sequence: TGCGCCAGCAGCTTGGGGTCAGGGGGCTTTTACGAGCAGTACTTC.

This chain uses TRBV30 with TRBJ1-1; D is uncertain. Per the germline V gene, CDR1 is GTSNPN and CDR2 is SVGIG (reference sequence). There are 13 residues in the CDR3. V was trimmed by 1 base and J by 1 base, leaving 7 bases between them. CDR3 sequence reads: CAWSEQTNTEAFF. CDR3 coding DNA: TGTGCCTGGAGTGAACAAACGAACACTGAAGCTTTCTTT.

The gene calls are TRBV18 and TRBJ2-5, with TRBD2 matching over 11 bases. V gave up 2 bases and J gave up 1 base; unmatched junction bases: 3. The CDR3 runs 16 residues. Germline CDR1 is KGHSH and CDR2 is LQKENI. The CDR3 region is CASSPASGGIQETQYF. The DNA of the CDR3 is TGTGCCAGCTCACCAGCTAGCGGGGGGATCCAAGAGACCCAGTACTTC.

The chain carries TRBV7-9 and TRBJ1-1, with D uncertain. The CDR3 is 15 residues long. The germline V gene has CDR1 SEHNR and CDR2 FQNEAQ (reference sequence). The ends were cut back, 1 base at V and 1 base at J, with 10 bases in the middle. The chain's CDR3 is CASSLDRLANTEAFF. CDR3 DNA sequence: TGTGCCAGCAGCTTAGATCGATTGGCGAACACTGAAGCTTTCTTT.

The rearrangement links TRBV19 to TRBJ1-1, with D possibly being TRBD1 (5 bases). The CDR3 sequence is 16 residues long. Trimming pared 0 bases from V and 2 bases from J, leaving 13 bases between. Germline V CDR1 and CDR2: LNHDA, SQIVND (reference sequence). The CDR3 is CASSIDQGTVNTEAFF. Written as DNA, the CDR3 is TGTGCCAGTAGTATAGATCAGGGAACAGTCAACACTGAAGCTTTCTTT.

This clone was seen a handful of times. V and J are TRBV11-2 and TRBJ1-1; TRBD1 aligns across 8 bases. The CDR3 covers 15 residues. Germline values: CDR1 SGHAT, CDR2 FQNNGV. Trimming at V came to 1 base and at J to 4 bases, leaving 5 bases not matched to a gene. The CDR3 sequence is CASSLGWTGLTEAFF. The CDR3 region has the DNA TGTGCCAGCAGCTTAGGTTGGACAGGGCTCACTGAAGCTTTCTTT. Filled out from reference TRBV11-2 and TRBJ1-1, the complete variable domain reads EAGVAQSPRYKIIEKRQSVAFWCNPISGHATLYWYQQILGQGPKLLIQFQNNGVVDDSQLPKDRFSAERLKGVDSTLKIQPAKLEDSAVYLCASSLGWTGLTEAFFGQGTRLTVV.

The chain couples TRBV27 to TRBJ1-5; no reliable D call. Germline values: CDR1 MNHEY, CDR2 SMNVEV (reference sequence). V gave up 3 bases and J gave up 11 bases, with 17 bases separating them. This CDR3 spans 14 amino acids. The CDR3 DNA is TGTGCCAGCAGTTTTGCCCACAGACGGGGAGCCCAGCATTTT. Protein sequence: CASSFAHRRGAQHF.

This chain joins TRBV27 and TRBJ2-1, with TRBD1 as a possible D gene (5 bases). Germline V lookup: CDR1 MNHEY, CDR2 SMNVEV (reference sequence). CDR3 length: 15 amino acids. The ends were cut back, 10 bases at V and 9 bases at J, with 25 bases in the middle. The CDR3 is CATLSLLQGFGEQFF. CDR3 coding DNA: TGTGCCACCCTCTCCCTGCTCCAGGGTTTCGGTGAGCAGTTCTTC.

This clone has only a few counts. The gene calls are TRBV28 and TRBJ1-1; D gene uncertain. The CDR3 runs to 13 residues. Trimming cost V 8 bases and J 1 base, with 11 bases left between them. Germline assignment: CDR1 MDHEN and CDR2 SYDVKM. DNA for the CDR3: TGTGCCAGCCCCGGCGCGGGGAACACTGAAGCTTTCTTT. Translation: CASPGAGNTEAFF. The full variable domain, its missing parts supplied by reference TRBV28 and TRBJ1-1, is DVKVTQSSRYLVKRTGEKVFLECVQDMDHENMFWYRQDPGLGLRLIYFSYDVKMKEKGDIPEGYSVSREKKERFSLILESASTNQTSMYLCASPGAGNTEAFFGQGTRLTVV.

The chain has TRBV7-2 and TRBJ1-5, with D perhaps TRBD1 (6 bases). V was pared by 5 bases and J by 3 bases, with 11 bases between. This CDR3 spans 14 amino acids. CDR1 SGHTA and CDR2 FQGNSA come from the germline V gene. CDR3 bases: TGTGCCAGCAGCGTCACAGGGATCAATCAGCCCCAGCATTTT. Translated, it gives CASSVTGINQPQHF. The entire variable domain, with the rest obtained from reference TRBV7-2 and TRBJ1-5, is as follows: GAGVSQSPSNKVTEKGKDVELRCDPISGHTALYWYRQSLGQGLEFLIYFQGNSAPDKSGLPSDRFSAERTGGSVSTLTIQRTQQEDSAVYLCASSVTGINQPQHFGDGTRLSIL.

The rearrangement uses TRBV4-3 and TRBJ2-3; perhaps TRBD2 as D (6 bases). With 2 bases removed from V and 4 bases from J, the gap between germline ends came to 13 bases. Germline CDR1 is LGHNA and CDR2 is YSLEER. CDR3 size: 15 residues. CDR3 bases: TGCGCCAGCAGCCAAACCGGGACTTTTTCAGATACGCAGTATTTT. Amino acids: CASSQTGTFSDTQYF.

V and J are TRBV29-1 and TRBJ1-5; the D gene is possibly TRBD1 (5 bases). In germline, CDR1 is SQVTM, CDR2 ANQGSEA. The length of the CDR3 is 13 residues. The germline V and J ends were trimmed by 5 bases and 1 base, with 9 bases remaining between them. The DNA for the CDR3 is TGCAGCGTTATTGCAGGGAGCAATCAGCCCCAGCATTTT. Translated: CSVIAGSNQPQHF. Drawing the rest from reference TRBV29-1 and TRBJ1-5, the complete variable domain is SAVISQKPSRDICQRGTSLTIQCQVDSQVTMMFWYRQQPGQSLTLIATANQGSEATYESGFVIDKFPISRPNLTFSTLTVSNMSPEDSSIYLCSVIAGSNQPQHFGDGTRLSIL.

The chain recombines TRBV6-1 with TRBJ2-1, with D hard to call. Trimming shortened V by 6 bases and J by 6 bases, and 9 bases separated the two germline ends. The V gene's germline CDR1 is MNHNS and CDR2 SASEGT. The CDR3 has 12 residues. The CDR3 protein is CASRWLVNEQFF. The CDR3 coding sequence is TGTGCCAGCAGGTGGCTAGTCAATGAGCAGTTCTTC.

This clone was seen just once. The chain recombines TRBV30 with TRBJ1-5; TRBD1 is a possible D gene (5 bases). V lost 5 bases, J lost 3 bases, and 8 bases lay in between. Germline V gene data show CDR1 as GTSNPN and CDR2 as SVGIG (reference sequence). The CDR3 totals 12 residues. The CDR3 DNA reads as TGTGCCTGGGGGGGGGACAATCAGCCCCAGCATTTT. This encodes CAWGGDNQPQHF.